This TCR beta chain is from a study of blood T cell repertoires in COVID-19. Study-level background: The United States, Italy and Spain provided the acute and convalescent COVID-19 samples. Sources were T cells, B-cell-depleted T cells, or PBMCs; the material itself was cDNA or gDNA.

CDR3 size: 15 residues. Germline V gene lookup returns CDR1 WNHNN and CDR2 SYGVQD (reference sequence). V lost 2 bases and J lost 4, with 14 bases in between. How the authors handled the data: Reference gene primer amplification in the assay estimated nucleated cell counts. The method was immunoSEQ multiplex PCR; TCRdb's version includes in-frame clones alone and lacks a portion of them. The V and J calls and clone size are taken from that table; D and trimming were inferred from the DNA. The sample has 95,000 to 100,000 clones; 84% are singletons. The clonotype comes from a woman aged 55-69 years with acute or convalescent COVID-19. The sequencing sample was made of peripheral blood. The chain carries TRBV10-1 and TRBJ1-1, with a possible D match to TRBD1 (5 bases). Here the CDR3 DNA reads TGCGCCAGCAGTGAGGCGCGGGGCGAGGGCACTGAAGCTTTCTTT. Translation gives CASSEARGEGTEAFF.